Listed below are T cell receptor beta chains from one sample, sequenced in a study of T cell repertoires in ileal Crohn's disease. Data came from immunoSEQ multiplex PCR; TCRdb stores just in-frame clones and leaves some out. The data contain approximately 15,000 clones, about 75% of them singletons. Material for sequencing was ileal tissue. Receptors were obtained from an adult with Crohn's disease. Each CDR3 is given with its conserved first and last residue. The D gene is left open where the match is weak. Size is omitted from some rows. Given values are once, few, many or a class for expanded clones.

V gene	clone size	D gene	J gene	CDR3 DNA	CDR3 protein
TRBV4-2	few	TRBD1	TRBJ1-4	TGTGCCAGCAGCGCCCGGGACAGGGGGCGGGATGAAAAACTGTTTTTT	CASSARDRGRDEKLFF
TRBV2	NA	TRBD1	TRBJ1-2	TGTGCCAGCAGTGTGGCAGGGGGACGGGGCTACACCTTC	CASSVAGGRGYTF
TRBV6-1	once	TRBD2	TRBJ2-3	TGTGCCAGCAGTGAACTTAGCGGGGGGGCCACAGATACGCAGTATTTT	CASSELSGGATDTQYF
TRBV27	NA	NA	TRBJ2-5	TGTGCCAGCAGTGGTGGGCCGACAGAGACCCAGTACTTC	CASSGGPTETQYF
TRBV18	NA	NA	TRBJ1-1	TGTGCCAGCTCCCCATCGGGGGGTGAAGCTTTCTTT	CASSPSGGEAFF
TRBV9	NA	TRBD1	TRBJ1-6	TGTGCCAGCAGCTACCGGGACAGGGGTTCACCCCTCCACTTT	CASSYRDRGSPLHF
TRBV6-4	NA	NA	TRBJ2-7	TGTGCCAGCAGTGATTTATTAGGGAGGTCCACTTACTACGAGCAGTACTTC	CASSDLLGRSTYYEQYF
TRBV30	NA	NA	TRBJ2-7	TGTGCCTGGAGTCAGGGTGACGAGCAGTACTTC	CAWSQGDEQYF
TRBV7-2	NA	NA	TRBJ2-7	TGTGCCAGCAGCTTCTCGCGACTCACCTACGAGCAGTACTTC	CASSFSRLTYEQYF
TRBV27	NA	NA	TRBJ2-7	TGTGCCAGCAGGGAAAACAGGGTTTTGGGCTACGAGCAGTACTTC	CASRENRVLGYEQYF
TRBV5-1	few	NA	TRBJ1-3	TGCGCCAGCAGCGGAGGACAGAGCTCTGGAAACACCATATATTTT	CASSGGQSSGNTIYF
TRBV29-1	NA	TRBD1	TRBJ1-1	TGCAGCGTTGGGGGGACAGGGACGAACACTGAAGCTTTCTTT	CSVGGTGTNTEAFF
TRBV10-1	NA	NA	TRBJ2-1	TGCGCCAGCAGTGTTGGGCCCGGGGAAAATGAGCAGTTCTTC	CASSVGPGENEQFF
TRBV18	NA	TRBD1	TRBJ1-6	TGTGCCAGCTCACCACCGGAAGGGACAGGGGGTTCACCCCTCCACTTT	CASSPPEGTGGSPLHF
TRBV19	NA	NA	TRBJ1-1	TGTGCCAGTAAGGCAATTACTACGAACACTGAAGCTTTCTTT	CASKAITTNTEAFF
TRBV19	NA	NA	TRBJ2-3	TGTGCCAGTAGAGAACTATTCCACCGGACAGATACGCAGTATTTT	CASRELFHRTDTQYF
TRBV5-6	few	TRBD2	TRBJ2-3	TGTGCCAGCAGGGGTGGGGGCCTAGCGGGGGCAGATACGCAGTATTTT	CASRGGGLAGADTQYF
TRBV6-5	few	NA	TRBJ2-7	TGTGCCAGCAGTACGGGCGGCGGGACCTACGAGCAGTACTTC	CASSTGGGTYEQYF
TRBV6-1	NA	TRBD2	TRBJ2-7	TGTGCCAGCAGTGAATCAAATAGCGGGAGCTACGAGCAGTACTTC	CASSESNSGSYEQYF
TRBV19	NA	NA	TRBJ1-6	TGTGCCAGTAGTCGGACAGTGGGAAATTCACCCCTCCACTTT	CASSRTVGNSPLHF
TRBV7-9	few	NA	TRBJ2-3	TGTGCCAGCAGCTTAGATCGTGGCGGGACTGGTACGCAGTATTTT	CASSLDRGGTGTQYF
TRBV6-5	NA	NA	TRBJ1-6	TGTGCCAGCAGTTACTTGAGTGCGAATTCACCCCTCCACTTT	CASSYLSANSPLHF
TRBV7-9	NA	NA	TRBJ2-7	TGTGCCAGCAGCTTAGTGGGTGGGACTCTTACCTACGAGCAGTACTTC	CASSLVGGTLTYEQYF
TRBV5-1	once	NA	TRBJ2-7	TGCGCCAGCAGCTTGGAGGGGGGGACCTACGAGCAGTACTTC	CASSLEGGTYEQYF
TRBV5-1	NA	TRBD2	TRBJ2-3	TGCGCCAGCAGAGATAGCGGGGCGGCAGATACGCAGTATTTT	CASRDSGAADTQYF
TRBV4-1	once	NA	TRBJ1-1	TGCGCCAGCAGCCCTGGCAGGCTCTACGCTGAAGCTTTCTTT	CASSPGRLYAEAFF
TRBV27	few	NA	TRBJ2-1	TGTGCCAGCAGTTTAAGCGGAACGGGGGTGTCCTACAATGAGCAGTTCTTC	CASSLSGTGVSYNEQFF
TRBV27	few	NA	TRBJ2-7	TGTGCCAGCAGTTCCCATATGGGCAGGCCACGCTCCTACGAGCAGTACTTC	CASSSHMGRPRSYEQYF
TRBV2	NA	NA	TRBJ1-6	TGTGCCAGCAGTGAAGCGCCGACAGGCCGGGGAGGGACCCTCCACTTT	CASSEAPTGRGGTLHF
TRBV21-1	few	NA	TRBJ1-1	TGTGCCAGCAGCAAACCCGGGGGCACTGAAGCTTTCTTT	CASSKPGGTEAFF
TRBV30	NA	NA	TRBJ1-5	TGTGCCTTCTCGGGGGGGCCGCGTCAGCCCCAGCATTTT	CAFSGGPRQPQHF
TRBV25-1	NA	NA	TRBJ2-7	TGTGCCAGCATCTCTAACGGGAGACCCTCCTACGAGCAGTACTTC	CASISNGRPSYEQYF
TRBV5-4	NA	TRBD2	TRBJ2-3	TGTGCCAGCAGCCTAGCGGGGGGAAGCACAGATACGCAGTATTTT	CASSLAGGSTDTQYF
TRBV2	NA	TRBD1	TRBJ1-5	TGTGCCAGCACCCCGGACAGGGGGCCCCAGCCCCAGCATTTT	CASTPDRGPQPQHF
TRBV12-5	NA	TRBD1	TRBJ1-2	TGTGCTAGTGGTCAGGACAGGATCTATGGCTACACCTTC	CASGQDRIYGYTF
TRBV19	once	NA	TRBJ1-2	TGTGCCAGTAGTATCGGGAGTTTCTATGGCTACACCTTC	CASSIGSFYGYTF
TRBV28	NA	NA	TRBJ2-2	TGTGCCAGCAGCCCCCCCCCTTTAAACACCGGGGAGCTGTTTTTT	CASSPPPLNTGELFF
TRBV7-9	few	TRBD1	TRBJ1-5	TGTGCCAGCAGCTCGGCACCGGGACAGGGGGGCCCAAGCAATCAGCCCCAGCATTTT	CASSSAPGQGGPSNQPQHF
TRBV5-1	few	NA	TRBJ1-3	TGCGCCAGCAGCCCGAACTACTCTGGAAACACCATATATTTT	CASSPNYSGNTIYF
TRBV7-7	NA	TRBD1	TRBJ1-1	TGTGCCAGCAGCCGGGACAGGGGCACTGAAGCTTTCTTT	CASSRDRGTEAFF
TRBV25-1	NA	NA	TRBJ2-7	TGTGCCAGCAGTGAACAGAGGGTTCGGTACTTC	CASSEQRVRYF
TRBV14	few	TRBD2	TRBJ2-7	TGTGCCAGCAGCCAATCTGGAGCGGGGGCGAGCTACGAGCAGTACTTC	CASSQSGAGASYEQYF
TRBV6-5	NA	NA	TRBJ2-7	TGTGCCAGCAAAGGAGCGTCTCTGACCTACGAGCAGTACTTC	CASKGASLTYEQYF
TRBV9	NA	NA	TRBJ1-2	TGTGCCAGCAGACATACAGGGAATCTCTATGGCTACACCTTC	CASRHTGNLYGYTF
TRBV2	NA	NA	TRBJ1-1	TGTGCCAGCAGTGGGACAGCAACGAACACTGAAGCTTTCTTT	CASSGTATNTEAFF
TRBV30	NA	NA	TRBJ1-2	TGTGCCTGGAAGAGAAACTATGGCTACACCTTC	CAWKRNYGYTF
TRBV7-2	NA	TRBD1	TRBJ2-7	TGTGCCAGCAGCCCAGGGACAGTGAACTACGAGCAGTACTTC	CASSPGTVNYEQYF
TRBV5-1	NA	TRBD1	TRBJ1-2	TGCGCCAGCAGCTCGGCCGGACAGGGCTATGGCTACACCTTC	CASSSAGQGYGYTF
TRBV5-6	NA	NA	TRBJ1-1	TGTGCCAGCAGCATAACACGGAACACTGAAGCTTTCTTT	CASSITRNTEAFF
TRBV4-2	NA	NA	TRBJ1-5	TGTGCCAGCAGCCAAGATCATGCAGGGGAACAGCCCCAGCATTTT	CASSQDHAGEQPQHF
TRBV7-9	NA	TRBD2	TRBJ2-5	TGTGCCAGCAGCTTAGTGGCGGGGGAAGGGGCCCAGTACTTC	CASSLVAGEGAQYF
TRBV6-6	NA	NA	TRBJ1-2	TGTGCCAGCACCTTACGGGAGCAGCCTATATATGGCTACACCTTC	CASTLREQPIYGYTF
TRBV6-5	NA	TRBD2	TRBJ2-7	TGTGCCAGCAGTTACTCTCTTACTAGCGGGGCCTACGAGCAGTACTTC	CASSYSLTSGAYEQYF
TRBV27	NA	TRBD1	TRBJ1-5	TGTGCCAGCAGTTCCGAACAGGGGGCGAGAAACAATCAGCCCCAGCATTTT	CASSSEQGARNNQPQHF
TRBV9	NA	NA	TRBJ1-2	TGTGCCAGCAGCGCTCAGCCAGGGAAAGCTAACTATGGCTACACCTTC	CASSAQPGKANYGYTF
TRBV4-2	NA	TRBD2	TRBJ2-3	TGTGCCAGCAGCCAAGAGCGGGGGGGCCCAGATACGCAGTATTTT	CASSQERGGPDTQYF
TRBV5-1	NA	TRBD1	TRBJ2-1	TGCGCCAGCAGCTTAGACAGGGCCACCTACAATGAGCAGTTCTTC	CASSLDRATYNEQFF
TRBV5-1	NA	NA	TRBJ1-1	TGCGCCAGCAGCCCCCTTACACCGAACACTGAAGCTTTCTTT	CASSPLTPNTEAFF
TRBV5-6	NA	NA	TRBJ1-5	TGTGCCAGCAGCTTGACGGGTAATCAGCCCCAGCATTTT	CASSLTGNQPQHF